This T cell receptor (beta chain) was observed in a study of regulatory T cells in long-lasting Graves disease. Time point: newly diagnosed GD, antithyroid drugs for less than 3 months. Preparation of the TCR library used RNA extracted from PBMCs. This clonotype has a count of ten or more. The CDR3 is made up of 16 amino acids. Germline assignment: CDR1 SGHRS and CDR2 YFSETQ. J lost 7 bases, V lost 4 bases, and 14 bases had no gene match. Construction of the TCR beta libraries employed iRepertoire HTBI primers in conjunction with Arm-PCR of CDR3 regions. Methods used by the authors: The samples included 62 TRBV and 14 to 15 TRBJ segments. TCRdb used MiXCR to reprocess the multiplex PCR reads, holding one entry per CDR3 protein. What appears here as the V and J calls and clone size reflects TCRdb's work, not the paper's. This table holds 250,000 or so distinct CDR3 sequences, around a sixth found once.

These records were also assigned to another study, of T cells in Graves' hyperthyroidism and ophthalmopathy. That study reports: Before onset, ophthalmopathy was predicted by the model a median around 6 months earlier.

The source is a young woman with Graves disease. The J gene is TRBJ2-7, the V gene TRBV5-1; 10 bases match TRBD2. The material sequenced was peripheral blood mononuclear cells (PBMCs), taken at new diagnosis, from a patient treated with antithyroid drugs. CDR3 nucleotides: TGCGCCAGCAGCCTCATAACTTCAGCGGGGGGGCGTGAGCAGTACTTC. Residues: CASSLITSAGGREQYF.